These 27 T cell receptor delta chains were sequenced from one sample in a study of gamma-delta T cells after stem cell transplantation. TCRdb re-called clones from the RT-PCR reads via CATT. This sample yields about 1,000 delta-chain clones, of which around 3% are seen a single time; roughly three fifths belongs to the top ten. The sequenced material came from gamma-delta T cells. The origin of the receptors is a human donor. It is not recorded whose cells these are; they may come from a transplant donor.

This clone counts as large. Additional DNA sequences in this sample encode the identical CDR3. The CDR3 protein is CAATLIAAKLGDMPDKLIF. The CDR3 DNA reads TGTGCAGCAACATTAATAGCGGCAAAACTGGGGGATATGCCCGATAAACTCATCTTT. V usage is TRAV29/DV5 and J usage is TRDJ1; 11 bases match TRDD3. V was clipped by 3 bases and J by 3 bases; unmatched bases: 19. Germline V lookup: CDR1 NSMFDY, CDR2 ISSIKDK. The CDR3 has 19 amino acids.

About this clone itself: A single base is all that separates this from a far larger clone, so a read error is likely. Other DNA sequences within the sample encode an identical CDR3. The rearrangement uses TRDV2 and TRDJ1; 11 bases align to TRDD3. V was clipped by 2 bases and J by 3 bases; unmatched bases: 10. CDR3 size: 17 residues. Germline CDR1 GEAIGNYY, CDR2 EKD. Here the CDR3 DNA reads TGTGCCTGTGACAATCTGGGGGATACTGCCACCCCCGATAAACTCATCTTT. It encodes CACDNLGDTATPDKLIF.

Worth noting for this clone: The protein held in TCRdb is that of a much larger clone and does not match this DNA's translation at residue 7, likely because of a read error; the protein shown is translated from the DNA. V gene TRDV3 combines with J gene TRDJ1; TRDD3 is a possible D gene (5 bases). Trimming shortened V by 2 bases and J by 4 bases, and 14 bases separated the two germline ends. Germline V gene data show CDR1 as TVYSNPD and CDR2 as GDNSRS (reference sequence). The CDR3 consists of 13 residues. Here the CDR3 reads CAFLDGEIDKLIF. The CDR3 coding sequence is TGTGCCTTTTTAGACGGGGAGATCGATAAACTCATCTTT.

In this sample, this clone turned up a few times. TCRdb's protein, taken from a much larger clone, differs from this DNA's translation at residue 18, likely owing to a read error; the protein displayed comes from the DNA. The chain is built from TRDV2 and TRDJ1, with 10 positions matching TRDD3. CDR3 length: 19 residues. Per germline, CDR1 GEAIGNYY and CDR2 EKD. CDR3 region: CACDTVLRTGGLYTDKLTF. The CDR3 region has the DNA TGTGCCTGTGACACCGTTTTGCGTACTGGGGGATTATACACCGATAAACTCACCTTT.

This clone was observed a few times. Since a much larger clone is just one base distant, this may be a read error. Different DNA sequences within this sample yield the same CDR3. This sequence joins TRDV1 and TRDJ1; TRDD3 matches 7 bases. Germline V lookup: CDR1 TSWWSYY, CDR2 QGS. The CDR3 extends over 22 amino acids. CDR3 protein: CALGEFSPRRLYTGVYTDKLIF. In DNA form, the CDR3 reads TGTGCTCTTGGGGAATTTAGCCCACGGAGATTGTATACTGGGGTGTACACCGATAAGCTCATCTTT.

To note about this clone: A read error may explain this, as a much larger clone is one base away. Other DNA sequences of this sample code for an identical CDR3. This chain uses TRDV1 with TRDJ1; 11 bases are shared with TRDD3. The CDR3 totals 22 residues. Germline CDR1 and CDR2: TSWWSYY and QGS. DNA of the CDR3: TGTGCTCTCGGGGAAAGGGGCACCTTGTGGGGGATACGCGCATGGATTACCGATAAACTCATCTTT. It codes for CALGERGTLWGIRAWITDKLIF.

A few counts support this clone. This may be a read error, as it is one base from a much larger clone. The J gene is TRDJ1, the V gene TRDV1; 13 bases fit TRDD3. V gave up 4 bases and J gave up 7 bases; unmatched junction bases: 33. CDR3 length: 24 residues. Germline V gene data show CDR1 as TSWWSYY and CDR2 as QGS. This CDR3 reads CALGAATKFLRSLLLGDTRGKLIF. The CDR3 DNA reads TGTGCTCTTGGGGCTGCAACCAAATTCCTACGCTCCCTTCTACTGGGGGATACGCGAGGTAAACTCATCTTT.

A few counts support this clone. With a far larger clone one base away, a read error is the likely cause. This CDR3 is also generated by other DNA sequences in the sample. The V gene is TRDV2, the J gene TRDJ1, with 13 bases matching TRDD3. CDR1 is GEAIGNYY, CDR2 EKD, per germline. The ends lost 3 bases at V and 7 bases at J; junction bases unmatched: 16. There are 18 residues in the CDR3. This CDR3 is CACDGVELGDTQAGKLIF. CDR3 DNA sequence: TGTGCCTGTGACGGGGTCGAACTGGGGGATACGCAGGCCGGTAAACTCATCTTT.

In regard to this clone: A single base separates this from a much larger clone, so it may be a read error. This same CDR3 is encoded by further DNA sequences in the sample. The CDR3 bases are TGCGCTCTTGGGGAACTTCGTCGTACTGGGGGATACGCTGGCACCGATAAACTCATCTTT. It yields the protein CALGELRRTGGYAGTDKLIF. The genes are TRDV1 and TRDJ1, with TRDD3 matching 13 bases. CDR3 length: 20 residues. CDR1 is TSWWSYY and CDR2 is QGS in the germline V gene.

About this clone itself: Just one base apart from a much larger clone, this may be a read error. The chain combines TRDV1 with TRDJ1, with D possibly TRDD2 on 6 matching bases. The CDR3 is 22 amino acids. Trimming shortened V by 2 bases and J by 0 bases, and 31 bases separated the two germline ends. The germline gives CDR1 TSWWSYY, CDR2 QGS. Here the CDR3 DNA reads TGTGCTCTTGGGGAATATATCCTACACTTCGGCTGGAGGATTCCCAACACCGATAAACTCATCTTT. Its translation is CALGEYILHFGWRIPNTDKLIF.

This clone was seen a few times. The likely explanation is a read error, given a far larger clone one base away. The genes are TRDV2 and TRDJ3; 10 bases line up with TRDD3. This CDR3 comprises 21 residues. Per germline, CDR1 GEAIGNYY and CDR2 EKD. The trim removed 0 bases at V and 0 bases at J, leaving 10 bases unmatched. The CDR3 protein is CACDTVMGDTESSWDTRQMFF. CDR3 nucleotide sequence: TGTGCCTGTGACACCGTCATGGGGGATACCGAAAGCTCCTGGGACACCCGACAGATGTTTTTC.

The chain joins TRDV1 to TRDJ1; 8 nucleotides align to TRDD3. The CDR3 has 23 residues. Looked up from germline, CDR1 is TSWWSYY and CDR2 is QGS. With V trimmed by 0 bases and J by 0 bases, 24 bases remained unmatched. CDR3 protein: CALGELVLLRYWGEIYNTDKLIF. Here the CDR3 DNA reads TGTGCTCTTGGGGAACTAGTCCTCCTTCGCTACTGGGGGGAAATTTATAACACCGATAAACTCATCTTT.

This clone is classed as medium-sized. V and J are TRDV1 and TRDJ1, with 11 bases matching TRDD3. V dropped 3 bases and J dropped 4; count of bases not matched to a gene: 25. Germline V gives CDR1 TSWWSYY, CDR2 QGS. The CDR3 extends over 22 amino acids. The CDR3 bases are TGTGCTCTTGGGGAGACCACCTTCCTACGACTTAGTGCTGGGGGATACCTCGATAAACTCATCTTT. It yields the protein CALGETTFLRLSAGGYLDKLIF.

With respect to this clone: With a much larger clone just one base away, this may be a read error. The V gene is TRDV2, the J gene TRDJ1; 12 bases map to TRDD3. The CDR3 consists of 27 residues. Germline V gene data show CDR1 as GEAIGNYY and CDR2 as EKD. CDR3 amino acids: CACDTGTTLPFPYWGILQPPYTDKPIF. The CDR3 nucleotides are TGTGCCTGTGACACCGGAACCACCCTACCGTTCCCCTACTGGGGGATACTCCAACCCCCGTACACCGATAAACCCATCTTT.

As regards this clone: TCRdb shows a much larger clone's protein in place of this DNA's translation, and the two differ at residue 14, likely through a read error; the protein shown is translated from the DNA. CDR3 region: CACDTNWEVGHTDRLIF. In DNA, the CDR3 is TGTGCCTGTGACACGAACTGGGAAGTGGGTCACACCGATAGACTCATCTTT. J is TRDJ1 and V is TRDV2, with a weak D call TRDD3 (6 bases). The CDR3 extends over 17 amino acids. CDR1 GEAIGNYY and CDR2 EKD come from the germline V gene.

This clone was seen a few times. This sequence is one base from a far larger clone and is likely a read error. The chain uses TRDV1 and TRDJ1; 11 nucleotides align to TRDD3. With 2 bases clipped from V and 0 bases from J, the junction kept 17 bases outside the gene matches. Germline V lookup: CDR1 TSWWSYY, CDR2 QGS. The CDR3 contains 21 residues. The CDR3 sequence is CALGEDYSYWGIGGYTDKLIF. CDR3 coding DNA: TGTGCTCTTGGGGAAGACTACTCGTACTGGGGGATAGGGGGGTACACCGATAAACTCATCTTT.

Judged by abundance, this clone is large. The same CDR3 can be traced to other DNA sequences in this sample. V is TRDV3 and J is TRDJ1; 12 bases agree with TRDD3. Losses at the gene ends were 1 base for V and 6 bases for J; bases not matched to a gene: 6. CDR3 size: 14 residues. Germline V gives CDR1 TVYSNPD, CDR2 GDNSRS (reference sequence). The CDR3 DNA is TGTGCCTTTAACTGGGGGATACAGGGAAATAAACTCATCTTT. It specifies CAFNWGIQGNKLIF.

This clone has a handful of counts. TCRdb records a much larger clone's protein for this DNA, with a difference at residue 15 that likely arises from a read error; the protein given is the translation of the DNA. The chain recombines TRDV2 with TRDJ1; 13 nucleotides match TRDD3. The CDR3 totals 20 residues. Germline CDR1 is GEAIGNYY and CDR2 is EKD. Unmatched junction bases numbered 16, after V lost 0 bases and J lost 4 bases. The CDR3, as DNA: TGTGCCTGTGACACCGACGACCTACTGGGGGATACGGGGTACATCGATAAACTCATCTTT. Amino acid sequence: CACDTDDLLGDTGYIDKLIF.

Remarks on this clone: Since a far larger clone is one base different, this is likely a read error. The J gene is TRDJ1, the V gene TRDV1; 8 bases map to TRDD3. The J segment lost 1 base and the V segment lost 1 base, leaving 32 bases of the junction unmatched. CDR3 size: 25 residues. CDR1 and CDR2 from the germline V gene are TSWWSYY and QGS. This CDR3 is CALGEPPSPTAEVLGAPPATDKLIF. CDR3 coding DNA: TGTGCTCTTGGGGAACCCCCCTCTCCAACCGCAGAAGTACTGGGGGCCCCCCCGGCCACCGATAAACTCATCTTT.

This clone was seen a few times. The V gene is TRDV1, the J gene TRDJ1; TRDD3 matches at 12 bases. Trimming cost V 0 bases and J 1 base; bases outside gene matches: 15. The CDR3 covers 21 residues. Germline V gives CDR1 TSWWSYY, CDR2 QGS. CDR3 region: CALGELPLRLHWGIPTDKLIF. In DNA, the CDR3 is TGTGCTCTTGGGGAACTACCCCTACGCCTGCACTGGGGGATACCCACCGATAAACTCATCTTT.

As to this clone: A read error may explain this, as a much larger clone is one base away. Other DNA sequences in this specimen translate into the identical CDR3. For the CDR3, the DNA is TGTGCTCTTGGGGACAGTACCAAGGGCGGGGAGTACACAGATAAACTCATCTTT. As protein: CALGDSTKGGEYTDKLIF. This chain connects TRDV1 to TRDJ1, with a possible D match to TRDD3 (5 bases). The CDR3 extends over 18 amino acids. Germline V CDR1 and CDR2: TSWWSYY, QGS.

Concerning this clone itself: A far larger clone lies a single base away; this is likely a read error. Other DNA variants within this sample encode the same CDR3. The V and J genes are TRDV1 and TRDJ1; 12 nucleotides agree with TRDD3. With V trimmed by 3 bases and J by 0 bases, 20 bases remained unmatched. The CDR3 length is 22 residues. The germline gives CDR1 TSWWSYY, CDR2 QGS. The CDR3 loop reads CALGELGISYWGIPLYTDKLIF. The CDR3 DNA reads TGTGCTCTTGGGGAGCTAGGGATATCGTACTGGGGGATACCGCTGTACACCGATAAACTCATCTTT.

By sample share, this clone is large. The same CDR3 arises from other DNA sequences in this sample as well. The chain has TRDV2 and TRDJ1; D is possibly TRDD3 (6 bases). V was pared by 3 bases and J by 1 base, with 20 bases between. CDR1 GEAIGNYY and CDR2 EKD come from the germline V gene. CDR3 size: 17 residues. The CDR3 coding sequence is TGTGCCTGTGACGCCCTCATAGGTGGGGGGGGCACCGATAAACTCATCTTT. Protein product: CACDALIGGGGTDKLIF.

In regard to this clone: This probably arose from a read error, given a far larger clone one base away. The chain carries TRDV1 and TRDJ4, with TRDD3 identical over 12 bases. Germline lookup yields CDR1 TSWWSYY and CDR2 QGS. Unmatched junction bases numbered 24, after V lost 3 bases and J lost 1 base. The CDR3 covers 22 residues. CDR3 coding DNA: TGTGCTCTTGGGGACCATTTCCTCCACTCGCTACTGGGGGATACCCAAGTCAGACCCCTGATCTTT. Its translation is CALGDHFLHSLLGDTQVRPLIF.

In its sample, this clone was seen a few times. TCRdb lists the protein of a much larger clone for this DNA, which differs at residue 9, so this is likely a read error; the protein given here is translated from the DNA itself. The rearrangement links TRDV2 to TRDJ1, with 9 nucleotides matching TRDD3. This CDR3 contains 19 residues. CDR1 GEAIGNYY and CDR2 EKD come from the germline V gene. The trim removed 2 bases at V and 1 base at J, leaving 16 bases unmatched. CDR3 residues: CACDITGGIAEWATDKLIF. CDR3 nucleotides: TGTGCCTGTGACATAACTGGGGGAATTGCGGAGTGGGCCACCGATAAACTCATCTTT.

This clone was seen more than once but under ten times. A read error likely explains this, since a far larger clone differs by one base. The chain has TRDV3 and TRDJ1, with 8 bases that match TRDD3. The CDR3 runs to 16 residues. Germline V gives CDR1 TVYSNPD, CDR2 GDNSRS (reference sequence). The V segment lost 5 bases and the J segment 0 bases; nucleotides outside the gene matches: 14. CDR3: CAHRLWGTQYTDKLIF. Here the CDR3 DNA reads TGTGCCCATAGGCTCTGGGGGACACAGTACACCGATAAACTCATCTTT.

This clone was observed a few times. The protein that TCRdb holds for this DNA derives from a much larger clone and differs from the translated DNA at residue 17, which likely indicates a read error; the protein shown here is translated from the DNA. The chain couples TRDV2 to TRDJ1; D is perhaps TRDD2 or TRDD3 (5 bases each). The CDR3 is made up of 19 amino acids. Germline loops: CDR1 GEAIGNYY, CDR2 EKD. The CDR3 DNA follows: TGTGCCTGTGACACCCTTGCCTTACGTGGGGACCCCTACACCGATAAACCCATCTTT. Translating it yields CACDTLALRGDPYTDKPIF.